Below are 3 T cell receptor beta chains sequenced from a single sample in a study of blood T cell repertoires in COVID-19. This table comes from immunoSEQ multiplex PCR, and its TCRdb copy is limited to in-frame clones, with some not included. In the table there are tens of thousands of clones, more than 80% of which are singletons. Sequencing input: peripheral blood. The receptor set was obtained from a human donor in a cohort sampled during active COVID-19.

The rearrangement joins TRBV11-2 to TRBJ1-5, with D possibly matching TRBD1 (5 bases). The CDR3 is 14 amino acids. The V end was cut by 4 bases, the J end by 2 bases, with 9 bases between. CDR1 is SGHAT and CDR2 is FQNNGV in the germline V gene. The CDR3 DNA is TGTGCCAGCAGCTGGGGCGGGGGCAATCAGCCCCAGCATTTT. Residues: CASSWGGGNQPQHF.

The chain combines TRBV5-1 with TRBJ2-7; 7 bases are a match to TRBD1. The CDR3 spans 14 residues. The germline gives CDR1 SGHRS, CDR2 YFSETQ. The junction had 6 bases not matched to a gene; V was cut back by 4 bases and J by 2 bases. The CDR3 is CASSLDRAAYEQYF. The CDR3 DNA sequence: TGCGCCAGCAGCCTCGACAGGGCGGCCTACGAGCAGTACTTC. Full variable domain (missing parts from reference TRBV5-1 and TRBJ2-7): KAGVTQTPRYLIKTRGQQVTLSCSPISGHRSVSWYQQTPGQGLQFLFEYFSETQRNKGNFPGRFSGRQFSNSRSEMNVSTLELGDSALYLCASSLDRAAYEQYFGPGTRLTVT.

J is TRBJ2-7 and V is TRBV7-9, with 14 bases fitting TRBD2. The ends lost 3 bases at V and 7 bases at J; junction bases unmatched: 5. Germline V gene lookup returns CDR1 SEHNR and CDR2 FQNEAQ (reference sequence). The CDR3 totals 15 residues. The CDR3 nucleotides are TGTGCCAGCAGCTTGGGACTAGCGGGAGTCGGTGAGCAGTACTTC. Protein: CASSLGLAGVGEQYF.